The text below deals with one T cell receptor (beta chain). The antigen is unknown. The germline V gene encodes CDR1 MNHEY and CDR2 SVGAGI. V was clipped by 5 bases and J by 7 bases; unmatched bases: 9. This CDR3 region has 14 residues. The sample belongs to a study of cytomegalovirus exposure and HLA in healthy donors. Study observations and caveats: Earlier findings revealed that most TCR beta V segments proved productive either about 90% or about 30% of the time. V segments that were indistinguishable, TRBV6-2 and TRBV6-3 among them, were omitted from analysis.

This PCR relied on a set of 60 Vbeta primers and 13 Jbeta primers. The data were produced by immunoSEQ multiplex PCR, yet TCRdb's version contains in-frame clones alone and is incomplete. The sample consists of 150,000 to 200,000 clones, 84% of them appearing once. The chain is built from TRBV6-5 and TRBJ1-1; 8 nucleotides align to TRBD1. This clonotype originated in a boy younger than 18 in good health and CMV-seronegative. Sequencing used PBMCs. CDR3 in DNA: TGTGCCAGCAGTCCCCCTACAGGGGGGGTTGAAGCTTTCTTT. Amino acids: CASSPPTGGVEAFF.